The clone carrying this TCR beta chain was seen repeatedly, ten times or more. Its antigen is not known. These data belong to a study of CD8+CD57+ T cells in acquired aplastic anemia. Study results and limitations: About 29 CD8+ CDR3 sequences occurred in both the patients and the controls.

The sequenced patients had an expansion of CD8+CD57+ cells seen by flow cytometry. Using genomic DNA as the template, TCR beta VDJ and CDR3 profiling was carried out. From the reads, TCRdb called clonotypes with MiXCR, one entry per CDR3 protein. Of fewer than 200,000 distinct CDR3 sequences in the sample, 71% are singletons; the top ten hold 40% to 55%. Trimming took 5 bases from V and 0 from J, leaving 20 bases between them. The germline V gene has CDR1 DFQATT and CDR2 SNEGSKA (reference sequence). CDR3 length: 16 amino acids. The V call is TRBV20-1, the J call TRBJ2-7; possible D gene TRBD1, 6 bases. This TCR was sampled from a human donor with aplastic anemia. The sample taken for sequencing was sorted CD4+, CD8+, or CD8+CD57+ T cells (not recorded which) from PBMCs. The CDR3 spells CSAGIFGADSSYEQYF. The CDR3 DNA follows: TGCAGTGCTGGAATTTTCGGTGCGGACAGCTCCTACGAGCAGTACTTC.